These T cell receptor beta chains were read from a single sample in a study of cytomegalovirus exposure and HLA in healthy donors. Produced via immunoSEQ multiplex PCR; TCRdb's table is partial and in-frame only. Seen in this sample are just over 150,000 clones; the ten most common clones hold around 1.2%. Sequenced: PBMCs. Receptor source: a woman aged 55-69 years in good health and CMV-seronegative. Each CDR3 is given with its conserved first and last residue. Fields, in order: CDR3 DNA, CDR3 protein, V gene, D gene, J gene. A D gene is named only where the DNA matches it firmly.

TGCGCCAGCAGCCAAGAAGATTGGCCTAGCGGGGGGACGTCGCTATCCTACAATGAGCAGTTCTTC CASSQEDWPSGGTSLSYNEQFF TRBV4-1 TRBD2 TRBJ2-1
TGTGCTAGTGGTTTTAGCGGGAGGGGGGGAGAGACCCAGTACTTC CASGFSGRGGETQYF TRBV12-5 TRBD2 TRBJ2-5
TGTGCCAGCAGGAAGGTTCAAGCGGTCGTACATGGCTACACCTTC CASRKVQAVVHGYTF TRBV5-5 . TRBJ1-2
TGCGCCAGCAGCCAAGGCTGGGGGCAGGGGACAATCTTGGCTTTCTTT CASSQGWGQGTILAFF TRBV4-3 . TRBJ1-1
TGCGCCAGCAGCCGCTTGACAGGGGCCCACACAGATACGCAGTATTTT CASSRLTGAHTDTQYF TRBV4-3 TRBD1 TRBJ2-3
TGTGCCAGCAGCCAAGAGAGAAAGAGGACAGGGGCGTTGGATGGCTACACCTTC CASSQERKRTGALDGYTF TRBV4-2 TRBD1 TRBJ1-2
TGTGCCAGCAGCCAAGATGGGCAGGCAACTAATGAAAAACTGTTTTTT CASSQDGQATNEKLFF TRBV4-2 . TRBJ1-4
TGTGCCAGCAGCCGACAAATGACAGGCCCTAATCAGCCCCAGCATTTT CASSRQMTGPNQPQHF TRBV14 . TRBJ1-5
TGCGCCAGCAGCTTGGCCTCTCAGGGTGGCGAGCAGTACTTC CASSLASQGGEQYF TRBV5-1 . TRBJ2-7
TGCAGCGTGGGACTAGCGGTTTCCTACGAGCAGTACTTC CSVGLAVSYEQYF TRBV29-1 TRBD2 TRBJ2-7
TGTGCCACCAGCAGAGTACAGGGGACAGATACGCAGTATTTT CATSRVQGTDTQYF TRBV15 TRBD1 TRBJ2-3
TGTGCCAGCAGCCCATGGGTTCGCGGGAGATCCCCCTACGAGCAGTACTTC CASSPWVRGRSPYEQYF TRBV7-8 TRBD2 TRBJ2-7
TGTGCCAGCAGTACCGGGACAGTAACCTATGGCTACACCTTC CASSTGTVTYGYTF TRBV2 TRBD1 TRBJ1-2
TGTGCCAGCAGCTTAGCTAGTTCTTACAATGAGCAGTTCTTC CASSLASSYNEQFF TRBV11-2 . TRBJ2-1
TGTGCCAGCAGCCACTCGGGACAGCAAGAGACCCAGTACTTC CASSHSGQQETQYF TRBV7-7 TRBD1 TRBJ2-5
TGTGCCAGCAGCTTGGAAGTTGACAGCCTACGCCATGGGGCCTACAATGAGCAGTTCTTC CASSLEVDSLRHGAYNEQFF TRBV5-8 . TRBJ2-1
TGTGCCAGCAGCTCTGCCTTAGCCCAGCATTTT CASSSALAQHF TRBV7-3 . TRBJ1-5
TGTGCCAGCACGCGACAGGCTGGAAACACCATATATTTT CASTRQAGNTIYF TRBV2 . TRBJ1-3
TGTGCCGTCTTGGGGAGAAGCGAGCAGTACTTC CAVLGRSEQYF TRBV7-9 . TRBJ2-7
TGCGCCAGCAGCTTGGGGCAGGGGGCAGACGAGCAGTACTTC CASSLGQGADEQYF TRBV5-1 TRBD1 TRBJ2-7
TGTGCTAGTGGTTCCGGACAGGGGTCAGCCTTGGGGGAGCTGTTTTTT CASGSGQGSALGELFF TRBV12-5 TRBD1 TRBJ2-2
TGTGCCAGCAGCATACTAGCGGAGGGGGATGAGCAGTTCTTC CASSILAEGDEQFF TRBV7-3 TRBD2 TRBJ2-1
TGTGCCAGCAGTGACCCCGACAGGGAGAGCACAGATACGCAGTATTTT CASSDPDRESTDTQYF TRBV25-1 TRBD1 TRBJ2-3
TGTGCCAGCAGCCCCCTGGGGCAGGGTTGGATGAACACTGAAGCTTTCTTT CASSPLGQGWMNTEAFF TRBV7-8 . TRBJ1-1
TGTGCCAGCTCACCAATTACAGGACAGGATCGTTACGGCTACACCTTC CASSPITGQDRYGYTF TRBV18 TRBD1 TRBJ1-2
TGTGCCAGCAGCTCCGGGACAGGGACCTACGAGCAGTACTTC CASSSGTGTYEQYF TRBV11-1 TRBD1 TRBJ2-7
TGTGCCAGCAGCTCAACGACAGGGGTACATTACTACGAGCAGTACTTC CASSSTTGVHYYEQYF TRBV7-9 TRBD1 TRBJ2-7
TGTGCCAGCAGCTTACCTACAGGGGGGTCCTACGAGCAGTACTTC CASSLPTGGSYEQYF TRBV7-8 TRBD1 TRBJ2-7
TGTGCCAGCAGCTTAGTAGGAGGGGCTACTAACAATCAGCCCCAGCATTTT CASSLVGGATNNQPQHF TRBV7-2 . TRBJ1-5
TGCGCCAGCAGCGTTAGACAGGGTGACAAAAACATTCAGTACTTC CASSVRQGDKNIQYF TRBV5-1 TRBD1 TRBJ2-4
TGTGCCAGTAGGTACAGGGCCCGCGCCACTGAAGCTTTCTTT CASRYRARATEAFF TRBV19 . TRBJ1-1
TGCGCCAGCAGCTTAGGACACCCAGCTAACTATGGCTACACCTTC CASSLGHPANYGYTF TRBV5-1 . TRBJ1-2
TGTGCCAGCTTACGTACTAGCGGGGGGGAATATGAGCAGTTCTTC CASLRTSGGEYEQFF TRBV4-2 TRBD2 TRBJ2-1
TGTGCCAGCAGCTTAGCGAGCTTTAGGACAGACAGAAATGAAGCTTTCTTT CASSLASFRTDRNEAFF TRBV7-8 . TRBJ1-1
TGCGCCAGCAGCTTGGAGGACACGTACACTGAAGCTTTCTTT CASSLEDTYTEAFF TRBV5-1 . TRBJ1-1
TGTGCCAGCAGCCTGGGAGGGGCGGGGGGAACAGAGACCCAGTACTTC CASSLGGAGGTETQYF TRBV5-4 TRBD2 TRBJ2-5